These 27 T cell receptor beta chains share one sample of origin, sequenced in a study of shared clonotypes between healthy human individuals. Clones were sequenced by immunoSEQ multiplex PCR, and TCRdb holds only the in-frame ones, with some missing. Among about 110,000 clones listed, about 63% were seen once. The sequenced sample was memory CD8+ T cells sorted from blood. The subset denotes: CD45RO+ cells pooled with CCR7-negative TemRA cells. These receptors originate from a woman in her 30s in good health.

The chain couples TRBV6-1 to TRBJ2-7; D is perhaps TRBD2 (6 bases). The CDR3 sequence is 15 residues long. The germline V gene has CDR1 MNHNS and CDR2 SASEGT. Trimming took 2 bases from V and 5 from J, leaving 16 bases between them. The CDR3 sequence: CASSETGAGWDEQYF. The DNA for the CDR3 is TGTGCCAGCAGTGAAACGGGAGCAGGGTGGGACGAGCAGTACTTC.

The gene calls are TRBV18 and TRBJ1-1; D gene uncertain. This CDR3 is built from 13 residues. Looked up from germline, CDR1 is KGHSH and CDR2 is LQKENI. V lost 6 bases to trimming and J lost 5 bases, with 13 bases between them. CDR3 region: CASSTAWETEAFF. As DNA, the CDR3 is TGTGCCAGCTCGACGGCATGGGAGACTGAAGCTTTCTTT. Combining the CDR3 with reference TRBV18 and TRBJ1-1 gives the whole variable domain NAGVMQNPRHLVRRRGQEARLRCSPMKGHSHVYWYRQLPEEGLKFMVYLQKENIIDESGMPKERFSAEFPKEGPSILRIQQVVRGDSAAYFCASSTAWETEAFFGQGTRLTVV.

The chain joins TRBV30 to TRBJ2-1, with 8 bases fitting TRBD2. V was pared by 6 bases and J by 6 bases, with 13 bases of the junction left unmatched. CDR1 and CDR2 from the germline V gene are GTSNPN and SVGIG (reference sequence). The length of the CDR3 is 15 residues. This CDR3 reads CACQPPERESNEQFF. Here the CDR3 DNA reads TGTGCCTGCCAACCTCCGGAGCGGGAGTCCAATGAGCAGTTCTTC.

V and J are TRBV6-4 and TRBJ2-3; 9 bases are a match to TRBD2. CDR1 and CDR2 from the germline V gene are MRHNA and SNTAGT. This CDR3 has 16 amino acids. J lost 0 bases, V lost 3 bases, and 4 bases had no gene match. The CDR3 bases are TGTGCCAGCAGTGATTTAGCGGGAGCGAGCACAGATACGCAGTATTTT. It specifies CASSDLAGASTDTQYF.

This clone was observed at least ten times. The CDR3 nucleotides are TGTGCCAGCTCACTTGGGCCCGAGGGCAGGGGCCAGTTCTTC. Protein sequence: CASSLGPEGRGQFF. This chain uses TRBV6-4 with TRBJ2-1; weak D call: TRBD1 (6 bases). V lost 8 bases, J lost 13 bases, and 24 bases lay in between. Looked up from germline, CDR1 is MRHNA and CDR2 is SNTAGT. This CDR3 region has 14 residues.

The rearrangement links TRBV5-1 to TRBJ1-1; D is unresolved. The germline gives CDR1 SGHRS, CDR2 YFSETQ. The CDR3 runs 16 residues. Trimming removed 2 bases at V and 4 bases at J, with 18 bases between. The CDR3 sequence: CASSFVIRKRGTEAFF. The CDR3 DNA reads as TGCGCCAGCAGCTTCGTGATCCGGAAACGGGGCACTGAAGCTTTCTTT.

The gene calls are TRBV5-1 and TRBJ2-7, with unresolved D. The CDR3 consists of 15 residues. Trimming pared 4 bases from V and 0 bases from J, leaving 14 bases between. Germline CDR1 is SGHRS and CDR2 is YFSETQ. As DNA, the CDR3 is TGCGCCAGCAGCGTACCAGGCCGGAGCTCCTACGAGCAGTACTTC. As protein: CASSVPGRSSYEQYF.

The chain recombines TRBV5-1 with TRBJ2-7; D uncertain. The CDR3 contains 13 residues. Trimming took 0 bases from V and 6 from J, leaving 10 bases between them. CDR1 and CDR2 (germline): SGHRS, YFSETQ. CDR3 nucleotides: TGCGCCAGCAGCTTGGTGGAAGGGTCCGAGCAGTACTTC. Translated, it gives CASSLVEGSEQYF.

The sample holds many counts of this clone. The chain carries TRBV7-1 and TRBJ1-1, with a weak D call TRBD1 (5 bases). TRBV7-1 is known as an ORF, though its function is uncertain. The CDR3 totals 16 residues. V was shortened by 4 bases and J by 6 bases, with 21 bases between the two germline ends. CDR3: CASSFVLGEGISEAFF. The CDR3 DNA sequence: TGTGCCAGCAGCTTCGTCCTGGGGGAGGGCATCTCTGAAGCTTTCTTT.

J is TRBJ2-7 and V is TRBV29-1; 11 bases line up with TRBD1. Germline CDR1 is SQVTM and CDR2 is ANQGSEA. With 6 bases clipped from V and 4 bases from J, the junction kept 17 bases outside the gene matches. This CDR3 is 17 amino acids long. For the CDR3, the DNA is TGCAGCGTGAGGGTCCTGAGGGGGGACAGGGGGTTATACGAGCAGTACTTC. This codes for CSVRVLRGDRGLYEQYF.

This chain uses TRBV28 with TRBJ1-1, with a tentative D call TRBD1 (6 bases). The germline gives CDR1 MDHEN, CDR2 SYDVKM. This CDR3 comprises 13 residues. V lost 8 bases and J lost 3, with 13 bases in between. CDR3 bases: TGTGCCAGCGTCTGGAACAGGGACACTGAAGCTTTCTTT. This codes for CASVWNRDTEAFF.

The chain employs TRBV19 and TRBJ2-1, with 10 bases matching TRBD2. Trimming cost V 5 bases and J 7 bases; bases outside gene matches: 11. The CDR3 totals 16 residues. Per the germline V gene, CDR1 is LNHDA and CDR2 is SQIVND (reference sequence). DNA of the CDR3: TGTGCCAGTAGTCTGCTAGCGGGAGCCTCTTTGAATGAGCAGTTCTTC. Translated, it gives CASSLLAGASLNEQFF.

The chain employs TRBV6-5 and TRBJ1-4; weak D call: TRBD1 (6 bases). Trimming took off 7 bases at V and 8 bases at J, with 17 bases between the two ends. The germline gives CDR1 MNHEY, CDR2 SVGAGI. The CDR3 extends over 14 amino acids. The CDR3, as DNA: TGTGCCAGCAAAAGGGTACAGGGAGGAGAAAAACTGTTTTTT. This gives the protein CASKRVQGGEKLFF.

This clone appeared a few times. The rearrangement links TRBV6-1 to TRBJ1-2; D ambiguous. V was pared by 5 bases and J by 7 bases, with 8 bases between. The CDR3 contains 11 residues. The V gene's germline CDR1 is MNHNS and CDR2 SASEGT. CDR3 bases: TGTGCCAGCAGTTCGACACGTGGCTACACCTTC. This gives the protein CASSSTRGYTF.

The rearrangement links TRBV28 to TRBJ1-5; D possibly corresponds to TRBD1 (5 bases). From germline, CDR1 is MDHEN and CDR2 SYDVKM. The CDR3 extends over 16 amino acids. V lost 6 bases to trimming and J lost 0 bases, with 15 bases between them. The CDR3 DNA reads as TGTGCCAGCAGGAAACAGGTTGGGGTTAGCAATCAGCCCCAGCATTTT. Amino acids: CASRKQVGVSNQPQHF.

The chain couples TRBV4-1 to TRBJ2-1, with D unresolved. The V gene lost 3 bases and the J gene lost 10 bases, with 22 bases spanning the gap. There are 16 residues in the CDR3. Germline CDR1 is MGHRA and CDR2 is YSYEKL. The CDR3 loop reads CASSHPLPRLSREQFF. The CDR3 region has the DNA TGCGCCAGCAGCCACCCTCTACCCCGACTTAGCAGGGAGCAGTTCTTC.

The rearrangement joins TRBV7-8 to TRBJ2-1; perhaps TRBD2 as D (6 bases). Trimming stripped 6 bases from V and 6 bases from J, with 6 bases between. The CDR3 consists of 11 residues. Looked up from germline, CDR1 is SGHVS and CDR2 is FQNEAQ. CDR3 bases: TGTGCCAGCAGGGGGGGCAATGAGCAGTTCTTC. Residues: CASRGGNEQFF. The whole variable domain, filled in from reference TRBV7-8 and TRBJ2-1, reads GAGVSQSPRYKVAKRGQDVALRCDPISGHVSLFWYQQALGQGPEFLTYFQNEAQLDKSGLPSDRFFAERPEGSVSTLKIQRTQQEDSAVYLCASRGGNEQFFGPGTRLTVL.

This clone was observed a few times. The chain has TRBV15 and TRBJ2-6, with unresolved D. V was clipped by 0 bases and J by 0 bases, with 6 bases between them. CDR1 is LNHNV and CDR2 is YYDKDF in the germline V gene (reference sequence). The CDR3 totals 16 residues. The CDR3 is CATSRDASSGANVLTF. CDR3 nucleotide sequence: TGTGCCACCAGCAGAGATGCGAGCTCTGGGGCCAACGTCCTGACTTTC.

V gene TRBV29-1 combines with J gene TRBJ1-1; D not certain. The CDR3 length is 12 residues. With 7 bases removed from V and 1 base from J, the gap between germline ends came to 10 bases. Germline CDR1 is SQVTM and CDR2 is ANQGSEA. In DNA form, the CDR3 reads TGCAGCGCTGCCGACACGAACACTGAAGCTTTCTTT. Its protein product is CSAADTNTEAFF.

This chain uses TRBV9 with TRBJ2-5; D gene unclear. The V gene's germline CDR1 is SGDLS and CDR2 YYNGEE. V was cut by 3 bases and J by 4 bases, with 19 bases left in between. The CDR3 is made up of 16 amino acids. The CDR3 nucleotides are TGTGCCAGCAGCGAGGGTCCGTTAGCTCCCTTAGAGACCCAGTACTTC. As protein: CASSEGPLAPLETQYF.

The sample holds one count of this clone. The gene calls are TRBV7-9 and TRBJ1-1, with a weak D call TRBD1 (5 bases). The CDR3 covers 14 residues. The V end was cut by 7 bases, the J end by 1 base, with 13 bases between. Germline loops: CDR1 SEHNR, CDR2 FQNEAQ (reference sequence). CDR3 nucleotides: TGTGCCAGCAACAGGTTAAGGGAGAACACTGAAGCTTTCTTT. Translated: CASNRLRENTEAFF.

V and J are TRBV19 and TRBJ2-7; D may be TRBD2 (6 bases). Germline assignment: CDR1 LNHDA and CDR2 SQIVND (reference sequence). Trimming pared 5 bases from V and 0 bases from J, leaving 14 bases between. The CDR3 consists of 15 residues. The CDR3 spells CASSARGSSSYEQYF. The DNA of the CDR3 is TGTGCCAGTAGTGCGCGGGGCTCCAGCTCCTACGAGCAGTACTTC.

DNA of the CDR3: TGTGCCAGCACCCTGGGAGGGGACCCTAGACACGAGCAGTACTTC. It encodes CASTLGGDPRHEQYF. The chain employs TRBV5-6 and TRBJ2-7; 7 nucleotides agree with TRBD2. Looked up from germline, CDR1 is SGHDT and CDR2 is YYEEEE. This CDR3 is built from 15 residues. V shed 6 bases, J shed 5 bases, and the junction held 14 bases outside the gene matches. The full variable domain, its missing parts supplied by reference TRBV5-6 and TRBJ2-7, is DAGVTQSPTHLIKTRGQQVTLRCSPKSGHDTVSWYQQALGQGPQFIFQYYEEEERQRGNFPDRFSGHQFPNYSSELNVNALLLGDSALYLCASTLGGDPRHEQYFGPGTRLTVT.

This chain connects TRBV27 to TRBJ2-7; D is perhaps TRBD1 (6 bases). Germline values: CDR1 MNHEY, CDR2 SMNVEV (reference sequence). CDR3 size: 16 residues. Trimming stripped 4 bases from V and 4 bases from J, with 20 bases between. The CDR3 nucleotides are TGTGCCAGCAGTTCCGTCACAGGGATCGCGGTGTACGAGCAGTACTTC. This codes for CASSSVTGIAVYEQYF.

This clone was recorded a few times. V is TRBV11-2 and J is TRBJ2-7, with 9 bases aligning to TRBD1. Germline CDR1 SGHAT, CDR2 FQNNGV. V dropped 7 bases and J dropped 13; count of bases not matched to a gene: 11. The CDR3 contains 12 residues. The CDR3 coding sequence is TGTGCCAGCACCTCGTTAGGGACAGGGATCTACTTC. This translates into CASTSLGTGIYF.

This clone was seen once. The CDR3 is CASSLRSRRGLITYEQYF. The DNA for the CDR3 is TGTGCCAGCAGTTTAAGGTCTCGGCGGGGGTTGATAACCTACGAGCAGTACTTC. This chain connects TRBV28 to TRBJ2-7, with 7 bases matching TRBD2. J was trimmed by 2 bases and V by 2 bases; bases with no gene match: 15. This CDR3 is 18 amino acids long. CDR1 is MDHEN, CDR2 SYDVKM, per germline.

CDR3 amino acids: CASSLVLASTEQYF. DNA of the CDR3: TGTGCCAGCAGCTTAGTGTTGGCTAGCACCGAGCAGTACTTC. The chain uses TRBV11-1 and TRBJ2-7, with a possible D match to TRBD2 (5 bases). V was pared by 1 base and J by 6 bases, with 13 bases between. Germline values: CDR1 SGHAT, CDR2 FQDESV (reference sequence). This CDR3 has 14 residues. Based on the CDR3 plus reference TRBV11-1 and TRBJ2-7, the full variable domain is EAEVAQSPRYKITEKSQAVAFWCDPISGHATLYWYRQILGQGPELLVQFQDESVVDDSQLPKDRFSAERLKGVDSTLKIQPAELGDSAMYLCASSLVLASTEQYFGPGTRLTVT.